This TCR beta chain came from a study of blood T cell repertoires in COVID-19. The repertoire was sequenced with immunoSEQ multiplex PCR; TCRdb's copy has only in-frame clones and lacks some. The sample holds just over 50,000 clones, about 86% seen once. The CDR3 has 15 residues. V lost 1 base and J lost 0, with 9 bases in between. From germline, CDR1 is SGHNT and CDR2 YYREEE (reference sequence). Sequencing was done on a sample of peripheral blood. The rearrangement joins TRBV5-4 to TRBJ2-3, with TRBD1 as a possible D gene (6 bases). This TCR was recovered from an elderly man with active COVID-19. The CDR3 is CASSLTGRSTDTQYF. The CDR3 coding sequence is TGTGCCAGCAGCTTGACAGGGAGAAGCACAGATACGCAGTATTTT.